In its sample, the clone carrying this T cell receptor (beta chain) was seen many times. Germline CDR1 reads SGHRS; CDR2 reads YFSETQ. Trimming pared 0 bases from V and 7 bases from J, leaving 8 bases between. The CDR3 consists of 14 residues. This record comes from a study of neurological immune-mediated disorders. Synthesis of cDNA used 5'RACE (with 10-nucleotide random UMIs). One entry per CDR3 protein results from TCRdb running MiXCR on the 5' RACE reads. The sample carries some 37,000 distinct CDR3 sequences, 10% to 13% recorded once. V is TRBV5-1 and J is TRBJ1-6; D unclear. The origin of this receptor is a woman in her twenties or thirties with HTLV-1-associated myelopathy (HAM/TSP). Sequencing was performed on PBMCs. DNA of the CDR3: TGCGCCAGCAGCTTGGATGCCGTGAATTCACCCCTCCACTTT. It specifies CASSLDAVNSPLHF.